This T cell receptor (beta chain) was sequenced during a study of somatic mutations in cytotoxic T cells in rheumatoid arthritis. The method was immunoSEQ multiplex PCR; TCRdb's version includes in-frame clones alone and lacks a portion of them. This sample has about 2,800 clones, with around 63% found just once. This clone was seen a single time. The V gene end was trimmed by 5 bases and the J gene end by 4 bases; junction bases not matched to a gene: 15. Germline loops: CDR1 SEHNR, CDR2 FQNEAQ (reference sequence). CDR3 size: 17 residues. Specimen: CD8+ T cells sorted from synovial fluid. The receptor was isolated from a woman aged 18-30 years with rheumatoid arthritis. The chain is built from TRBV7-9 and TRBJ1-1, with 8 bases that match TRBD1. In DNA form, the CDR3 reads TGTGCCAGCAGCCCGCCCCCCCCGGACAGGGAATCCACTGAAGCTTTCTTT. It translates to CASSPPPPDRESTEAFF.